The T cell receptor beta chain under discussion was sequenced for a study of OX40 agonist ivuxolimab in advanced cancers. Regarding this clone: Its matching antigen is unknown.

Data came from immunoSEQ multiplex PCR; TCRdb stores just in-frame clones and leaves some out. Of about 18,000 clones listed, about 76% are singletons. Overall study findings and caveats: Some of the lowest clonal expansion was seen in partial responders at 0.1-3.0 mg/kg.

The source of this sequence is an adult with an advanced solid tumor such as melanoma, head and neck, liver or kidney cancer. The sequencing here drew on CD4+ or CD8+ T cells sorted from blood, taken in a trial of the OX40 agonist ivuxolimab.

The DNA of the CDR3 is TGTGCCAGTAGTAGTACTAGCTATGGGGCCAACGTCCTGACTTTC. The encoded protein is CASSSTSYGANVLTF. The chain has TRBV19 and TRBJ2-6; D is possibly TRBD2 (6 bases). CDR1 and CDR2 from the germline V gene are LNHDA and SQIVND (reference sequence). V was pared by 4 bases and J by 3 bases, with 10 bases between. The CDR3 has 15 amino acids.